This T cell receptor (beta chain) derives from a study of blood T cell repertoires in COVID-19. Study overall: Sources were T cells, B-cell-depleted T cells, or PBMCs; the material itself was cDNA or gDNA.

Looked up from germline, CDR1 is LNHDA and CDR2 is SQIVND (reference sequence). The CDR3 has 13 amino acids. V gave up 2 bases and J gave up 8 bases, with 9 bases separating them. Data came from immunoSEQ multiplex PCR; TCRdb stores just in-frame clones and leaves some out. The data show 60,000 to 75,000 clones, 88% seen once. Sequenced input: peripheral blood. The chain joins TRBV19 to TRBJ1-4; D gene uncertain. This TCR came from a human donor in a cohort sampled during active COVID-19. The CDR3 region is CASSISLEEKLFF. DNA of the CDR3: TGTGCCAGTAGTATATCGTTGGAGGAAAAACTGTTTTTT. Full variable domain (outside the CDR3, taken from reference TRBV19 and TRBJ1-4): DGGITQSPKYLFRKEGQNVTLSCEQNLNHDAMYWYRQDPGQGLRLIYYSQIVNDFQKGDIAEGYSVSREKKESFPLTVTSAQKNPTAFYLCASSISLEEKLFFGSGTQLSVL.